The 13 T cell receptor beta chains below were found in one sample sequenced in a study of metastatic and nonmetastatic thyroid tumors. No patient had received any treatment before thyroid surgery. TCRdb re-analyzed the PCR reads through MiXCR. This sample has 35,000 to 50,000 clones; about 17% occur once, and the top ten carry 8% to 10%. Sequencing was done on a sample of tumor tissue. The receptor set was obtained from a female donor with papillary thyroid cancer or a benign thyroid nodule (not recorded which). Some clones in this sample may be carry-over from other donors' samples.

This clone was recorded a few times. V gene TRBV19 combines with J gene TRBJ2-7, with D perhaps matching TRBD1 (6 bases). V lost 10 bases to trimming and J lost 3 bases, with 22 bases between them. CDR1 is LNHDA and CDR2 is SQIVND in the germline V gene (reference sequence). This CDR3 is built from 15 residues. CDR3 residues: CANQRGAKGGYEQYF. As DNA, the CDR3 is TGTGCCAACCAACGGGGCGCTAAAGGGGGCTACGAGCAGTACTTC.

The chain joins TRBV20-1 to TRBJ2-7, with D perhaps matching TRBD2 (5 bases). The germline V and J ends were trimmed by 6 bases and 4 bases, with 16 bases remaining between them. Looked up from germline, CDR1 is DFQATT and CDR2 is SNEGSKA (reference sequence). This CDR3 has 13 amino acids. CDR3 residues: CSAPGGERYEQYF. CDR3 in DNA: TGCAGTGCCCCCGGAGGAGAGCGGTACGAGCAGTACTTC.

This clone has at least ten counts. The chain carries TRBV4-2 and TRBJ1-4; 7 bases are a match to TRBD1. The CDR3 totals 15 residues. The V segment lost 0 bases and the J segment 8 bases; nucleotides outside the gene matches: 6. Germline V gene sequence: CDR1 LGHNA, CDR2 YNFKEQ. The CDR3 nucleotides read TGTGCCAGCAGCCAAGATCGTCCAGGGGGGGAAAAACTGTTTTTT. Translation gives CASSQDRPGGEKLFF.

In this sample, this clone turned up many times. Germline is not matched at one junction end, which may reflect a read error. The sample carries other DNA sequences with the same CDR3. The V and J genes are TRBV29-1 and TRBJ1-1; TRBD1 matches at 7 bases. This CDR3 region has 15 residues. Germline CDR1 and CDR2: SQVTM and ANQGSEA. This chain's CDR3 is CSVEPGQPVKTEAFF. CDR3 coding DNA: TGCAGCGTGGAACCGGGACAGCCGGTGAAGACTGAAGCTTTCTTT.

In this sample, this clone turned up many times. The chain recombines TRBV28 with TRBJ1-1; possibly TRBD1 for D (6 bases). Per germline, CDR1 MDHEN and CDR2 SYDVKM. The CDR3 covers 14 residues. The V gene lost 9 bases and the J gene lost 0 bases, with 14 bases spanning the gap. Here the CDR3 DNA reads TGTGCCAGTCGCAGGGGTCCCATGAACACTGAAGCTTTCTTT. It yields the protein CASRRGPMNTEAFF.

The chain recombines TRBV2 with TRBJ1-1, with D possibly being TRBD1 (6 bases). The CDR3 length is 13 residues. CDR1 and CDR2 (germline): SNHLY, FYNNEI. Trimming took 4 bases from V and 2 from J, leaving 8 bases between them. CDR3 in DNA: TGTGCCAGCAGTGTAGGGGGAAACACTGAAGCTTTCTTT. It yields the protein CASSVGGNTEAFF.

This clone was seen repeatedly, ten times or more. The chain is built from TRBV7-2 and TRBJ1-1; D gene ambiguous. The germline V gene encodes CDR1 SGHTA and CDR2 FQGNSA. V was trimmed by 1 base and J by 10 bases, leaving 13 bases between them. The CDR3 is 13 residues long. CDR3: CASSLEARIAAFF. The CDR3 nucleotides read TGTGCCAGCAGCTTAGAGGCGCGGATTGCAGCTTTCTTT.

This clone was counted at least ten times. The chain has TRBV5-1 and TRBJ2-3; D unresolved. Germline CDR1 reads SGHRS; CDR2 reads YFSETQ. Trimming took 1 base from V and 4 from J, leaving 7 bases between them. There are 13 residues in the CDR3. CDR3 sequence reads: CASSLTLADTQYF. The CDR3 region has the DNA TGCGCCAGCAGCTTGACTCTGGCAGATACGCAGTATTTT.

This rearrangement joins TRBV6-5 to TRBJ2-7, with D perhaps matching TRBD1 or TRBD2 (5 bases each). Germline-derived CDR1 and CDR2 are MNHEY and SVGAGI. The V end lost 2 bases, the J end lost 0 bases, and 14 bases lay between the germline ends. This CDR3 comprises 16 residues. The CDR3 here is CASSYKSGTLSYEQYF. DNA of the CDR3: TGTGCCAGCAGTTACAAGTCCGGGACCCTCTCCTACGAGCAGTACTTC.

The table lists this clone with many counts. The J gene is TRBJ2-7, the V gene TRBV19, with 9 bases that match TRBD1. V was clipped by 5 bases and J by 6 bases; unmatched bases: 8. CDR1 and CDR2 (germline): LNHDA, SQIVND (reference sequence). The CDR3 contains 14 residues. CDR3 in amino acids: CASSQDRGLAEQYF. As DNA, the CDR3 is TGTGCCAGTAGTCAGGACAGGGGACTTGCCGAGCAGTACTTC.

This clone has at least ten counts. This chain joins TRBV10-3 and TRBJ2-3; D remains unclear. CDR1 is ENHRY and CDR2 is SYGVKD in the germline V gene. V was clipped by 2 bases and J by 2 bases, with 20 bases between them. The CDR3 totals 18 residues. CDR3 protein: CAISEIGTVSIFTDTQYF. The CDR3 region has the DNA TGTGCCATCAGTGAGATAGGAACAGTGTCAATTTTCACAGATACGCAGTATTTT.

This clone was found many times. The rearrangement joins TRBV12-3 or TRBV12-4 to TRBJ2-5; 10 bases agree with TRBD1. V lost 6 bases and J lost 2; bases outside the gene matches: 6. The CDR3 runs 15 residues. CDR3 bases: TGTGCCAGCAGACCGGACAGGGGGTTACAAGAGACCCAGTACTTC. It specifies CASRPDRGLQETQYF.

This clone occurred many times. For the CDR3, the DNA is TGTGCCAGCAGTTTAAAGGGGACAGCCACAATCTATGGCTACACCTTC. It is translated as CASSLKGTATIYGYTF. The rearrangement links TRBV27 to TRBJ1-2; 7 bases align to TRBD1. This CDR3 region has 16 residues. Germline-derived CDR1 and CDR2 are MNHEY and SMNVEV (reference sequence). V shed 2 bases, J shed 4 bases, and the junction held 10 bases outside the gene matches.